These T cell receptor beta chains were read from a single sample in a study of blood T cell repertoires in COVID-19. Clones were read by immunoSEQ multiplex PCR, and TCRdb kept only the in-frame ones, dropping some. Altogether about 480,000 clones are present, 70% to 90% being singletons, with the ten largest covering approximately 8%. Sequenced input: PBMCs or T cells enriched from blood (not recorded which). Every receptor here comes from a woman aged 55 to 70 who had recovered from COVID-19. Both conserved end residues are trimmed from each CDR3. D genes are given only for firm matches.

V gene: TRBV6-5; D gene: .; J gene: TRBJ1-2; CDR3 protein: ASSFGSYGYT
V gene: TRBV5-1; D gene: TRBD2; J gene: TRBJ2-2; CDR3 protein: ASSNAGGPGTGELF
V gene: TRBV9; D gene: .; J gene: TRBJ1-4; CDR3 protein: ASSVGGDNEKLF
V gene: TRBV24-1; D gene: .; J gene: TRBJ2-2; CDR3 protein: ATSEYQGTVTGELF
V gene: TRBV5-4; D gene: .; J gene: TRBJ1-2; CDR3 protein: ASSLPGRNYGYT
V gene: TRBV7-2; D gene: TRBD2; J gene: TRBJ2-5; CDR3 protein: ASSLDLAGGPETQY
V gene: TRBV7-8; D gene: .; J gene: TRBJ1-1; CDR3 protein: ASSLGRVNTEAF
V gene: TRBV5-6; D gene: .; J gene: TRBJ1-3; CDR3 protein: ASSLGASSGNTIY
V gene: TRBV6-6; D gene: TRBD1; J gene: TRBJ1-2; CDR3 protein: ASSYGPRDRPRGYT
V gene: TRBV7-2; D gene: .; J gene: TRBJ2-1; CDR3 protein: ASSLALGSSSYNEQF
V gene: TRBV5-1; D gene: .; J gene: TRBJ1-3; CDR3 protein: ASSFGPGSSGNTIY
V gene: TRBV5-1; D gene: .; J gene: TRBJ1-4; CDR3 protein: ASSRDTPNEKLF
V gene: TRBV18; D gene: .; J gene: TRBJ2-7; CDR3 protein: ASSQTTAASYEQY
V gene: TRBV18; D gene: TRBD2; J gene: TRBJ2-3; CDR3 protein: ASSPLGGATDTQY
V gene: TRBV5-1; D gene: .; J gene: TRBJ1-2; CDR3 protein: ASSEDKSGYT
V gene: TRBV7-8; D gene: TRBD1; J gene: TRBJ1-4; CDR3 protein: ASSRYRGLKSNEKLF
V gene: TRBV5-1; D gene: .; J gene: TRBJ1-5; CDR3 protein: ASSSSGNQPQH
V gene: TRBV11-2; D gene: .; J gene: TRBJ2-2; CDR3 protein: ASRRGNGGDGELF
V gene: TRBV4-2; D gene: TRBD2; J gene: TRBJ2-5; CDR3 protein: ASSHPTAGGPQETQY
V gene: TRBV3-1/TRBV3-2; D gene: .; J gene: TRBJ1-3; CDR3 protein: ASSQEGGNTIY
V gene: TRBV3-1/TRBV3-2; D gene: TRBD1; J gene: TRBJ1-5; CDR3 protein: ASSQGDRVGQPQH
V gene: TRBV10-1; D gene: TRBD1; J gene: TRBJ1-1; CDR3 protein: ASSLGQGKAF
V gene: TRBV2; D gene: TRBD1; J gene: TRBJ1-4; CDR3 protein: ATGQGRTGSATNEKLF
V gene: TRBV9; D gene: .; J gene: TRBJ2-3; CDR3 protein: ASSVELFTDTQY
V gene: TRBV19; D gene: TRBD1; J gene: TRBJ2-7; CDR3 protein: ASRTGTGFSYEQY
V gene: TRBV19; D gene: .; J gene: TRBJ2-1; CDR3 protein: ASSTGAGIYNEQF
V gene: TRBV13; D gene: TRBD1; J gene: TRBJ1-2; CDR3 protein: ASSSRDSVYGYT
V gene: TRBV6-6; D gene: .; J gene: TRBJ1-2; CDR3 protein: ASSLGDNYGYT
V gene: TRBV5-6; D gene: TRBD1; J gene: TRBJ2-2; CDR3 protein: ASSPGQANTGELF
V gene: TRBV7-9; D gene: .; J gene: TRBJ1-2; CDR3 protein: ASSPPDFEQYGYT
V gene: TRBV6-1; D gene: TRBD2; J gene: TRBJ2-3; CDR3 protein: ASSDVAGGQDTQY
V gene: TRBV5-1; D gene: TRBD1; J gene: TRBJ1-2; CDR3 protein: ASSFLTGGDGYT
V gene: TRBV11-2; D gene: TRBD1; J gene: TRBJ1-4; CDR3 protein: ASSLGGQGSEKLF
V gene: TRBV10-2; D gene: TRBD1; J gene: TRBJ2-7; CDR3 protein: ASSELRQGEAEQY
V gene: TRBV6-1; D gene: .; J gene: TRBJ2-7; CDR3 protein: ASSELVTEQY
V gene: TRBV6-5; D gene: TRBD1; J gene: TRBJ2-3; CDR3 protein: ASEEPGQFTDTQY
V gene: TRBV5-1; D gene: TRBD1; J gene: TRBJ1-3; CDR3 protein: ASSLTGAHSGNTIY
V gene: TRBV10-3; D gene: TRBD1; J gene: TRBJ1-2; CDR3 protein: ATQDRVRAGYT
V gene: TRBV3-1/TRBV3-2; D gene: .; J gene: TRBJ1-6; CDR3 protein: ASSQGSGYNSPLH
V gene: TRBV5-6; D gene: TRBD1; J gene: TRBJ1-2; CDR3 protein: ASSSPGQWNYGYT
V gene: TRBV7-8; D gene: .; J gene: TRBJ1-6; CDR3 protein: ASSPRGDSPLH
V gene: TRBV19; D gene: TRBD1; J gene: TRBJ2-2; CDR3 protein: ASGQGVNTGELF
V gene: TRBV2; D gene: TRBD1; J gene: TRBJ2-6; CDR3 protein: ASKDRVPGANVLT